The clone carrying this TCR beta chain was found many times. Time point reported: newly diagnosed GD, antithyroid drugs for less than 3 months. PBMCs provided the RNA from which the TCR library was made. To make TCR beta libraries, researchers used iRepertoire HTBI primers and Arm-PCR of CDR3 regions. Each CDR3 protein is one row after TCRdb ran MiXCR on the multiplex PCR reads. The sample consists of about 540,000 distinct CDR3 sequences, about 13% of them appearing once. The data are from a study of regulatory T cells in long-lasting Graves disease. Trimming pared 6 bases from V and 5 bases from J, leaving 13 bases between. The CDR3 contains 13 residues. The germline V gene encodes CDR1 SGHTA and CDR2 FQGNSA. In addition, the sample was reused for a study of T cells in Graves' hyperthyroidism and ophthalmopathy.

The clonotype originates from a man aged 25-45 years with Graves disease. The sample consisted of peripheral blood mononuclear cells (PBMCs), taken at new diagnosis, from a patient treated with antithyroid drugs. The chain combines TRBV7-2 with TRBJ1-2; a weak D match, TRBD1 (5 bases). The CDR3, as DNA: TGTGCCAGCAGTTACGACAGCGATTATGGCTACACCTTC. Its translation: CASSYDSDYGYTF.